This record looks at one T cell receptor (beta chain) sequence and its context. V gave up 4 bases and J gave up 0 bases, with 13 bases separating them. The CDR3 consists of 15 residues. Germline CDR1 is SGDLS and CDR2 is YYNGEE. Sequencing used immunoSEQ multiplex PCR; TCRdb keeps in-frame clones, though not all of them. Of 210,000 or so clones in the sample, 80% are singletons; the top ten hold 3.5% to 4.5%. This sample is part of a study of blood T cell repertoires in COVID-19. About the research overall: From the United States, Italy and Spain came samples of acute and convalescent COVID-19. Nucleic acid was either cDNA or gDNA, and it came from T cells, B-cell-depleted T cells, or PBMCs.

Individuals drawn from around 25 US areas were roughly 18 to 95 years old. Participants had their cohort set by participant-reported clinical history. The source material was PBMCs or T cells enriched from blood (not recorded which). V is TRBV9 and J is TRBJ1-1, with a weak D call TRBD1 (5 bases). This clonotype was obtained from a man aged 25 to 40 with acute COVID-19. The CDR3 region has the DNA TGTGCCAGCAGCCCCCGCGGGGGGATGAACACTGAAGCTTTCTTT. The encoded protein is CASSPRGGMNTEAFF.